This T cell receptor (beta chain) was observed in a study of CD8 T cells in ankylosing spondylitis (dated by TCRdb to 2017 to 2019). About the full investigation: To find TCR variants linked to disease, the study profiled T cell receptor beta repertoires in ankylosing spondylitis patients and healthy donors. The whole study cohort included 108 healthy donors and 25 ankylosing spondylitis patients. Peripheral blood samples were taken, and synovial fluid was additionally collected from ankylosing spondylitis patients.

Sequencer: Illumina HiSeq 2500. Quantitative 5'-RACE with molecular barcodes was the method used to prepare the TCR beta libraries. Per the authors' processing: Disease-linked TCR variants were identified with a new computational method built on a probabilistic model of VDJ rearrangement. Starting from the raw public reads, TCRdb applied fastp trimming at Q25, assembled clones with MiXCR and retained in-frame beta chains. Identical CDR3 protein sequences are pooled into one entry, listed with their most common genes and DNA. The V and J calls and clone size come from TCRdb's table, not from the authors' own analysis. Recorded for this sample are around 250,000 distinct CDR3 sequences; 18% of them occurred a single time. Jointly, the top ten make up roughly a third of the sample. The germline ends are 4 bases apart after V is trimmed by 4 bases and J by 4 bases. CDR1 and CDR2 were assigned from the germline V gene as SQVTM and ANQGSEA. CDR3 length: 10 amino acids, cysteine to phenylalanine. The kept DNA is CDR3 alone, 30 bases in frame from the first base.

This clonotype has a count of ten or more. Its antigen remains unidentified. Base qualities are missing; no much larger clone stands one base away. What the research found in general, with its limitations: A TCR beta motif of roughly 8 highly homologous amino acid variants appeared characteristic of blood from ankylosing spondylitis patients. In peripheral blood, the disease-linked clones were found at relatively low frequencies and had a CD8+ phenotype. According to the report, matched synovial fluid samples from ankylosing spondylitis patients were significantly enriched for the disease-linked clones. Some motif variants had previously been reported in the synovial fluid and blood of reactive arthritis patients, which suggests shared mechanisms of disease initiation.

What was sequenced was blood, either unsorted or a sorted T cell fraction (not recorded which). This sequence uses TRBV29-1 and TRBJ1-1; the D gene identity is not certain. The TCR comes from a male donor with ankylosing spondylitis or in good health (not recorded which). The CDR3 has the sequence CSVVSTEAFF. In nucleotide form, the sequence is TGCAGCGTTGTGAGCACTGAAGCTTTCTTT.